The 23 T cell receptor beta chains reported below all come from one sample, sequenced in a study of T cell changes during pregnancy in multiple sclerosis. Produced via immunoSEQ multiplex PCR; TCRdb's table is partial and in-frame only. This sample yields roughly 110,000 clones, of which around 93% are seen a single time; roughly 0.82% belongs to the top ten. The sequencing used peripheral blood, collected in the third trimester of pregnancy. The receptors derive from a female donor in good health, enrolled as a control in a pregnancy study.

The chain recombines TRBV9 with TRBJ2-5; 8 bases map to TRBD2. After removal of 0 bases from V and 4 bases from J, the junction contained 5 bases not matched to a gene. CDR3 length equals 15 residues. Germline V lookup: CDR1 SGDLS, CDR2 YYNGEE. CDR3 sequence: CASSVDGGGRETQYF. CDR3 in DNA: TGTGCCAGCAGCGTAGATGGCGGGGGGAGAGAGACCCAGTACTTC.

The chain joins TRBV7-9 to TRBJ1-3; TRBD1 agrees at 10 bases. With V trimmed by 5 bases and J by 0 bases, 4 bases remained unmatched. Germline V gene lookup returns CDR1 SEHNR and CDR2 FQNEAQ (reference sequence). This CDR3 contains 16 residues. CDR3 DNA sequence: TGTGCCAGCAGCGGGGGGACAGGGGTCTCTGGAAACACCATATATTTT. This codes for CASSGGTGVSGNTIYF.

V gene TRBV5-5 combines with J gene TRBJ2-7; no reliable D call. Looked up from germline, CDR1 is SGHKS and CDR2 is YYEKEE (reference sequence). CDR3 size: 15 residues. V was pared by 4 bases and J by 3 bases, with 17 bases between. CDR3 amino acids: CASSRTGGPDYEQYF. The CDR3 DNA is TGTGCCAGCAGCCGCACGGGTGGTCCGGACTACGAGCAGTACTTC.

This clone was counted a single time. V is TRBV12-5 and J is TRBJ2-1; 8 nucleotides line up with TRBD1. The V gene end was trimmed by 7 bases and the J gene end by 6 bases; junction bases not matched to a gene: 14. Germline V gives CDR1 LGHNT, CDR2 FRNRAP. The length of the CDR3 is 16 residues. The CDR3 reads CASARGVGQGANEQFF. The CDR3 region has the DNA TGTGCTAGTGCCCGCGGGGTTGGACAGGGAGCCAATGAGCAGTTCTTC.

The chain uses TRBV6-5 and TRBJ2-7; D gene unclear. V shed 5 bases and J shed 0 bases, with 11 bases lying between them. This CDR3 contains 14 residues. Germline assignment: CDR1 MNHEY and CDR2 SVGAGI. CDR3 nucleotides: TGTGCCAGCAGTCCCGACATGAGCTCCTACGAGCAGTACTTC. Translation gives CASSPDMSSYEQYF.

This rearrangement joins TRBV4-2 to TRBJ2-3; 8 bases map to TRBD2. The CDR3 extends over 16 amino acids. The V segment lost 0 bases and the J segment 2 bases; nucleotides outside the gene matches: 4. Per the germline V gene, CDR1 is LGHNA and CDR2 is YNFKEQ. The CDR3 spells CASSQEGGGFTDTQYF. CDR3 DNA sequence: TGTGCCAGCAGCCAAGAGGGCGGGGGGTTCACAGATACGCAGTATTTT.

The V gene is TRBV7-2, the J gene TRBJ1-2; 8 bases are a match to TRBD1. The V gene end was trimmed by 5 bases and the J gene end by 4 bases; junction bases not matched to a gene: 6. Germline V gives CDR1 SGHTA, CDR2 FQGNSA. This CDR3 contains 14 residues. This CDR3 is CASSPAQGAYGYTF. In DNA form, the CDR3 reads TGTGCCAGCAGCCCCGCCCAGGGGGCCTATGGCTACACCTTC.

This rearrangement joins TRBV7-3 to TRBJ2-7; TRBD1 matches at 8 bases. This CDR3 has 14 amino acids. With V trimmed by 2 bases and J by 6 bases, 6 bases remained unmatched. Germline V gene sequence: CDR1 SGHTA, CDR2 FQGTGA. In DNA, the CDR3 is TGTGCCAGCAGCTTACAGGGGGCGCCTTCCGAGCAGTACTTC. Encoded protein: CASSLQGAPSEQYF.

The chain uses TRBV4-3 and TRBJ1-4; TRBD1 agrees at 7 bases. This CDR3 has 14 residues. The J segment lost 7 bases and the V segment lost 1 base, leaving 3 bases of the junction unmatched. The germline CDR1 and CDR2 sequences are LGHNA and YSLEER. The DNA of the CDR3 is TGCGCCAGCAGCCAAGGACAGGGTAGTGAAAAACTGTTTTTT. This codes for CASSQGQGSEKLFF.

The rearrangement joins TRBV19 to TRBJ2-7; maybe TRBD2 (5 bases). The CDR3 covers 12 residues. V shed 3 bases and J shed 3 bases, with 6 bases lying between them. Germline V gene sequence: CDR1 LNHDA, CDR2 SQIVND (reference sequence). The CDR3 DNA reads as TGTGCCAGTAGTATTGGGAGCTACGAGCAGTACTTC. Residues: CASSIGSYEQYF.

CDR3 in amino acids: CASNRQSVMEAFF. In DNA, the CDR3 is TGTGCCAGCAACAGACAGTCAGTTATGGAAGCTTTCTTT. This chain links TRBV2 with TRBJ1-1; TRBD1 is a possible D gene (5 bases). The V gene's germline CDR1 is SNHLY and CDR2 FYNNEI. The CDR3 is made up of 13 amino acids. V lost 7 bases to trimming and J lost 8 bases, with 17 bases between them.

This clone was counted a single time. This sequence joins TRBV9 and TRBJ2-5; D is perhaps TRBD2 (8 bases). Deletions cut 4 bases from V and 3 bases from J, with 22 bases between. Per germline, CDR1 SGDLS and CDR2 YYNGEE. The CDR3 totals 17 residues. The CDR3 coding sequence is TGTGCCAGCAGCTCCGGTAGGGGGCGGGGGGCTAAAGAGACCCAGTACTTC. It is translated as CASSSGRGRGAKETQYF. Looking up the rest from reference TRBV9 and TRBJ2-5 gives the full variable domain: DSGVTQTPKHLITATGQRVTLRCSPRSGDLSVYWYQQSLDQGLQFLIQYYNGEERAKGNILERFSAQQFPDLHSELNLSSLELGDSALYFCASSSGRGRGAKETQYFGPGTRLLVL.

V gene TRBV9 combines with J gene TRBJ2-7; 12 bases match TRBD1. This CDR3 comprises 15 residues. Per the germline V gene, CDR1 is SGDLS and CDR2 is YYNGEE. The J segment lost 2 bases and the V segment lost 0 bases, leaving 0 bases of the junction unmatched. Written as DNA, the CDR3 is TGTGCCAGCAGCGTAGGGGACAGGGGGCCCTACGAGCAGTACTTC. This encodes CASSVGDRGPYEQYF.

This rearrangement joins TRBV25-1 to TRBJ1-1, with D unclear. The V end lost 4 bases, the J end lost 4 bases, and 10 bases lay between the germline ends. Germline loops: CDR1 MGHDK, CDR2 SYGVNS. This CDR3 region has 13 residues. Here the CDR3 DNA reads TGTGCCAGCAGTGTTCGTGGAGGCACTGAAGCTTTCTTT. It yields the protein CASSVRGGTEAFF.

This clone is a singleton in its sample. The V call is TRBV7-3, the J call TRBJ1-2; 7 bases fit TRBD1. V lost 5 bases, J lost 5 bases, and 5 bases stayed unmatched. CDR1 and CDR2 from the germline V gene are SGHTA and FQGTGA. The CDR3 extends over 13 amino acids. CDR3 residues: CASSPRQGYGYTF. The CDR3 bases are TGTGCCAGCAGCCCCCGACAGGGTTATGGCTACACCTTC.

The genes are TRBV18 and TRBJ1-5; no definite D call. The CDR3 runs to 13 residues. Germline V gene sequence: CDR1 KGHSH, CDR2 LQKENI. V lost 4 bases, J lost 11 bases, and 15 bases lay in between. Here the CDR3 reads CASSRGIPSAQHF. The DNA of the CDR3 is TGTGCCAGCTCACGAGGGATTCCGTCGGCCCAGCATTTT. The whole variable domain, filled in from reference TRBV18 and TRBJ1-5, reads NAGVMQNPRHLVRRRGQEARLRCSPMKGHSHVYWYRQLPEEGLKFMVYLQKENIIDESGMPKERFSAEFPKEGPSILRIQQVVRGDSAAYFCASSRGIPSAQHFGDGTRLSIL.

The CDR3 DNA sequence: TGCGCCAGCAGGAGAGAGGATTCACCCCTCCACTTT. It yields the protein CASRREDSPLHF. The chain uses TRBV4-1 and TRBJ1-6; no definite D call. Germline V CDR1 and CDR2: MGHRA, YSYEKL. Trimming removed 6 bases at V and 8 bases at J, with 8 bases between. The CDR3 runs 12 residues.

The rearrangement links TRBV7-6 to TRBJ2-1; D is ambiguous. Germline V gene lookup returns CDR1 SGHVS and CDR2 FNYEAQ. V dropped 1 base and J dropped 9 bases, with 10 bases sitting between them. The CDR3 has 13 residues. CDR3 loop: CASSLVGTIEQFF. CDR3 in DNA: TGTGCCAGCAGCTTAGTGGGCACAATTGAGCAGTTCTTC.

CDR3 sequence reads: CAISQLGLAGGSSYNEQFF. Here the CDR3 DNA reads TGTGCCATCAGTCAATTAGGACTAGCGGGAGGAAGCTCCTACAATGAGCAGTTCTTC. The chain couples TRBV10-3 to TRBJ2-1; 14 bases line up with TRBD2. J lost 0 bases, V lost 5 bases, and 9 bases had no gene match. This CDR3 region has 19 residues. Germline V gene data show CDR1 as ENHRY and CDR2 as SYGVKD.

The chain links TRBV7-3 to TRBJ1-5; TRBD1 matches at 7 bases. The V gene's germline CDR1 is SGHTA and CDR2 FQGTGA. Trimming at V came to 5 bases and at J to 2 bases, leaving 6 bases not matched to a gene. The CDR3 loop spans 15 amino acids. CDR3 loop: CASSRQGGGNQPQHF. The CDR3 region has the DNA TGTGCCAGCAGCCGACAGGGAGGTGGCAATCAGCCCCAGCATTTT.

The chain employs TRBV27 and TRBJ1-2; D unclear. Looked up from germline, CDR1 is MNHEY and CDR2 is SMNVEV (reference sequence). The length of the CDR3 is 13 residues. The V end lost 2 bases, the J end lost 4 bases, and 8 bases lay between the germline ends. This CDR3 reads CASSLARIYGYTF. CDR3 nucleotide sequence: TGTGCCAGCAGTTTAGCCAGGATCTATGGCTACACCTTC.

Comment on this clone: The junction departs from germline at one end; a sequencing error may be responsible. V and J are TRBV2 and TRBJ1-2; 8 bases match TRBD1. This CDR3 spans 10 amino acids. Per the germline V gene, CDR1 is SNHLY and CDR2 is FYNNEI. The CDR3 loop reads CASSGQGTRF. For the CDR3, the DNA is TGTGCCAGCAGTGGACAGGGGACTCGATTC.

This rearrangement joins TRBV4-1 to TRBJ1-3; a possible D gene is TRBD1 (6 bases). The CDR3 has 16 residues. The V and J ends lost 0 bases and 3 bases respectively, with 12 bases between them. The germline CDR1 and CDR2 sequences are MGHRA and YSYEKL. CDR3 amino acids: CASSQEGRGGGNTIYF. Written as DNA, the CDR3 is TGCGCCAGCAGCCAAGAGGGCAGGGGTGGTGGAAACACCATATATTTT.